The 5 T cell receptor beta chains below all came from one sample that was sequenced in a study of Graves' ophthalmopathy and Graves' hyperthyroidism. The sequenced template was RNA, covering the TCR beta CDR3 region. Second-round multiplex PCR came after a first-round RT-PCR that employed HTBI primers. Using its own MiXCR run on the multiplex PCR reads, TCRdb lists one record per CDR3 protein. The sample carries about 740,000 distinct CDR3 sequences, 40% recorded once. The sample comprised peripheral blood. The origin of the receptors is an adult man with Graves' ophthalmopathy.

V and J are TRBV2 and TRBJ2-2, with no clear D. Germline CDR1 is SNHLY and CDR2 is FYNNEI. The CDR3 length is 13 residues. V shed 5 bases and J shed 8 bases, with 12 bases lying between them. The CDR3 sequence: CASSYSSWGELFF. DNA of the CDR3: TGTGCCAGCAGTTACTCCAGCTGGGGGGAGCTGTTTTTT.

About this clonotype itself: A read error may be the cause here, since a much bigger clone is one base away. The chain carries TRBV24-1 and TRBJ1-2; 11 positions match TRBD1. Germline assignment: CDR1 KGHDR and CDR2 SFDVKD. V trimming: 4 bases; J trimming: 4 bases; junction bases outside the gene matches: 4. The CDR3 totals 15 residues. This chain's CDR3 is CATSDPGTGGYGYTF. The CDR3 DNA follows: TGTGCCACCAGTGACCCAGGGACAGGGGGCTATGGCTACACCTTC.

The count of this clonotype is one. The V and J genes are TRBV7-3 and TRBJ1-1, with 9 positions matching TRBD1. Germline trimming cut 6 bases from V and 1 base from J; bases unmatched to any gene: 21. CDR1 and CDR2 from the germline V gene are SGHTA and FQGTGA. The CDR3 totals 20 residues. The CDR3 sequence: CASSRKTPGQGFRRNTEAFF. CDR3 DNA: TGTGCCAGCAGTCGTAAAACCCCGGGACAGGGTTTCCGTAGGAACACTGAAGCTTTCTTT.

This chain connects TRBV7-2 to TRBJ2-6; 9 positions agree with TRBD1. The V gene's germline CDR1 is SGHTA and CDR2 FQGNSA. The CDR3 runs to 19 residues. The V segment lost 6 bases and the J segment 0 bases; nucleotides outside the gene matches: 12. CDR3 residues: CASRSDRGGLNSGANVLTF. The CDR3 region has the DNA TGTGCCAGCAGATCCGACAGGGGGGGCCTTAACTCTGGGGCCAACGTCCTGACTTTC. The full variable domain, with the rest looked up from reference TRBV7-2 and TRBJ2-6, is GAGVSQSPSNKVTEKGKDVELRCDPISGHTALYWYRQSLGQGLEFLIYFQGNSAPDKSGLPSDRFSAERTGGSVSTLTIQRTQQEDSAVYLCASRSDRGGLNSGANVLTFGAGSRLTVL.

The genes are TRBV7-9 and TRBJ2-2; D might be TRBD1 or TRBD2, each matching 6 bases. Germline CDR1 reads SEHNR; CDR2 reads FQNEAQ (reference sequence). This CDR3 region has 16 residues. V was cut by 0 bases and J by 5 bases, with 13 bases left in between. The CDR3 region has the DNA TGTGCCAGCAGCTTAGCGGGGGGCCTTAGGACCGGGGAGCTGTTTTTT. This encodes CASSLAGGLRTGELFF.